This T cell receptor (beta chain) was observed in a study of blood T cells in healthy people across ages. Study at large: In model experiments, template switching was able to capture about one barcoded beta molecule for every two T cells that were present.

This CDR3 spans 15 amino acids. Trimming pared 4 bases from V and 7 bases from J, leaving 19 bases between. The germline CDR1 and CDR2 sequences are MNHNS and SASEGT. Whole-study results and caveats: Versus aged donors, long-lived donors had higher diversity and more naive CD4+ cells.

Primers used in a second PCR of about 7 to 12 cycles were a sample-barcoded 5' primer and a J-beta primer mix. One entry per CDR3 protein results from TCRdb running MiXCR on the 5' RACE reads. Among some 1.6 million distinct CDR3 sequences listed, roughly 32% were seen once. There were at least 5.5 micrograms of total RNA extracted from every sample. As regards this clonotype: Antigen specificity is unknown.

The V call is TRBV6-1, the J call TRBJ1-2, with D perhaps matching TRBD1 (5 bases). The TCR sequence derives from a woman between 25 and 40 years old in good health. Sequencing was carried out using blood. CDR3 region: CASSAASSGGPGYTF. The CDR3 DNA is TGTGCCAGCAGTGCAGCTTCATCCGGGGGACCTGGCTACACCTTC.